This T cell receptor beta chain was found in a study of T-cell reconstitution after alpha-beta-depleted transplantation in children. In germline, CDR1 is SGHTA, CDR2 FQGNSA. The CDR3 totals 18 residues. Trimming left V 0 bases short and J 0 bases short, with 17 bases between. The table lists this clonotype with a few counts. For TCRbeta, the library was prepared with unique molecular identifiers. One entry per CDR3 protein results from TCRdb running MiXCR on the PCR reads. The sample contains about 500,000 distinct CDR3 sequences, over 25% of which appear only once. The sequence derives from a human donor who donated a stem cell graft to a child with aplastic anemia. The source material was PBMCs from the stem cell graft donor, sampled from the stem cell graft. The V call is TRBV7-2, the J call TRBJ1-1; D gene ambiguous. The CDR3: CASSLARGRAMMNTEAFF. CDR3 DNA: TGTGCCAGCAGCTTAGCGCGCGGGAGGGCGATGATGAACACTGAAGCTTTCTTT.